These 26 T cell receptor beta chains originate from one sample sequenced in a study of control samples from healthy donors and cancer patients. The protocol was immunoSEQ multiplex PCR, while the TCRdb copy is restricted to in-frame clones and leaves out a portion. The data contain under 300,000 clones, over 70% of them seen just once; the ten biggest clones take up more than 10%. Sequencing was carried out using PBMCs. The receptors here all came from a woman in her sixties or seventies with lung cancer.

The chain joins TRBV3-1 (or the pseudogene TRBV3-2) to TRBJ2-7, with D possibly matching TRBD1 (5 bases). This CDR3 contains 16 residues. CDR1 and CDR2 (germline): LGHDT, YNNKEL (reference sequence). The V end was cut by 0 bases, the J end by 2 bases, with 14 bases between. CDR3 DNA sequence: TGTGCCAGCAGCCAAGACCCAGACAGACGAACCTACGAGCAGTACTTC. Its protein product is CASSQDPDRRTYEQYF.

The chain links TRBV6-6 to TRBJ2-7; D call uncertain. Trimming pared 6 bases from V and 5 bases from J, leaving 14 bases between. This CDR3 has 13 residues. The germline CDR1 and CDR2 sequences are MNHNY and SVGAGI (reference sequence). CDR3: CASSPLYGNEQYF. The CDR3 nucleotides read TGTGCCAGCAGCCCCCTTTATGGGAACGAGCAGTACTTC.

The chain recombines TRBV7-6 with TRBJ2-1; TRBD2 agrees at 8 bases. The V and J ends lost 3 bases and 9 bases, in that order; junction bases with no gene match: 7. In germline, CDR1 is SGHVS, CDR2 FNYEAQ. The CDR3 has 14 amino acids. The CDR3 nucleotides are TGTGCCAGCAGCTTTAGCGGGGCGGGTCGTGAGCAGTTCTTC. Translating gives CASSFSGAGREQFF.

This sequence joins TRBV29-1 and TRBJ1-2, with 7 bases lining up with TRBD1. This CDR3 is 13 amino acids long. Per germline, CDR1 SQVTM and CDR2 ANQGSEA. With 6 bases clipped from V and 2 bases from J, the junction kept 6 bases outside the gene matches. The CDR3 loop is CSVRQGGNYGYTF. The CDR3 bases are TGCAGCGTCCGACAGGGAGGAAACTATGGCTACACCTTC.

The V gene is TRBV11-1, the J gene TRBJ1-2; no definite D call. From germline, CDR1 is SGHAT and CDR2 FQDESV (reference sequence). This CDR3 contains 12 residues. V was pared by 0 bases and J by 4 bases, with 3 bases between. The CDR3 protein is CASSLAGYGYTF. The CDR3 nucleotides are TGTGCCAGCAGCTTAGCTGGCTATGGCTACACCTTC.

This sequence joins TRBV13 and TRBJ2-7; D may match TRBD1 or TRBD2 (6 bases each). The germline V and J ends were trimmed by 2 bases and 5 bases, with 16 bases remaining between them. The CDR3 totals 15 residues. Germline CDR1 PRHDT, CDR2 FYEKMQ (reference sequence). CDR3 amino acids: CASSLRSTGANEQYF. DNA of the CDR3: TGTGCCAGCAGCTTACGTTCGACGGGGGCCAACGAGCAGTACTTC.

The genes are TRBV7-9 and TRBJ1-2, with TRBD1 as a possible D gene (5 bases). CDR1 and CDR2 (germline): SEHNR, FQNEAQ (reference sequence). V dropped 1 base and J dropped 4 bases, with 10 bases sitting between them. CDR3 size: 14 residues. CDR3 DNA: TGTGCCAGCAGCTTAGGCGTAGGGGTCTATGGCTACACCTTC. It encodes CASSLGVGVYGYTF.

This chain links TRBV5-1 with TRBJ2-3, with a possible D match to TRBD1 (6 bases). With 1 base removed from V and 2 bases from J, the gap between germline ends came to 11 bases. This CDR3 is 15 amino acids long. CDR1 is SGHRS, CDR2 YFSETQ, per germline. CDR3 sequence (DNA): TGCGCCAGCAGCTTGAACGGACAGTCCACAGATACGCAGTATTTT. Protein sequence: CASSLNGQSTDTQYF.

The rearrangement joins TRBV10-1 to TRBJ2-3, with a tentative D call TRBD2 (7 bases). CDR3 size: 18 residues. V was trimmed by 2 bases and J by 1 base, leaving 19 bases between them. Germline V gene data show CDR1 as WNHNN and CDR2 as SYGVQD (reference sequence). CDR3 loop: CASSEEEFGGPRTDTQYF. The CDR3 coding sequence is TGCGCCAGCAGTGAGGAGGAGTTCGGGGGGCCGCGCACAGATACGCAGTATTTT.

V is TRBV28 and J is TRBJ2-3; weak D call: TRBD1 (5 bases). The CDR3 length is 13 residues. The ends were cut back, 7 bases at V and 5 bases at J, with 13 bases in the middle. Germline CDR1 MDHEN, CDR2 SYDVKM. The CDR3 nucleotides read TGTGCCAGCACGGTAGGGGCAAGAGATACGCAGTATTTT. This sequence encodes CASTVGARDTQYF.

The chain carries TRBV2 and TRBJ1-4; D is unclear. CDR3 length: 13 residues. Trimming cost V 8 bases and J 8 bases, with 15 bases left between them. Per the germline V gene, CDR1 is SNHLY and CDR2 is FYNNEI. Written as DNA, the CDR3 is TGTGCCAGCGTGGATGTGGCAGGCGAAAAACTGTTTTTT. Its protein product is CASVDVAGEKLFF.

V gene TRBV27 combines with J gene TRBJ1-2; D unclear. The CDR3 is 14 amino acids. V lost 8 bases and J 7 bases, leaving 20 bases between the germline ends. From germline, CDR1 is MNHEY and CDR2 SMNVEV (reference sequence). CDR3 sequence: CASGKVPQAPGYTF. CDR3 coding DNA: TGTGCCAGCGGTAAGGTTCCCCAGGCCCCTGGCTACACCTTC.

J is TRBJ2-3 and V is TRBV9; tentatively, D is TRBD1 (5 bases). Germline-derived CDR1 and CDR2 are SGDLS and YYNGEE. V lost 0 bases and J 4 bases, leaving 12 bases between the germline ends. This CDR3 is built from 15 residues. CDR3 residues: CASSVGQGPPDTQYF. The CDR3 DNA reads TGTGCCAGCAGCGTAGGGCAGGGCCCCCCAGATACGCAGTATTTT. Drawing the rest from reference TRBV9 and TRBJ2-3, the complete variable domain is DSGVTQTPKHLITATGQRVTLRCSPRSGDLSVYWYQQSLDQGLQFLIQYYNGEERAKGNILERFSAQQFPDLHSELNLSSLELGDSALYFCASSVGQGPPDTQYFGPGTRLTVL.

This clone was detected only once. V and J are TRBV29-1 and TRBJ2-7, with 10 bases that match TRBD2. V shed 8 bases and J 4 bases; nucleotides not matched to a gene: 11. The CDR3 totals 14 residues. Germline V CDR1 and CDR2: SQVTM, ANQGSEA. The CDR3 DNA reads TGCAGCATGAAGTCTAGCGGGGGAGCTTACGAGCAGTACTTC. This gives the protein CSMKSSGGAYEQYF.

The V and J genes are TRBV6-5 and TRBJ1-2; 9 bases line up with TRBD1. The CDR3 sequence is 13 residues long. The V gene end was trimmed by 5 bases and the J gene end by 8 bases; junction bases not matched to a gene: 6. Germline CDR1 MNHEY, CDR2 SVGAGI. The DNA of the CDR3 is TGTGCCAGCAGTCTCCGACAGGGGGGAGGCTACACCTTC. The encoded protein is CASSLRQGGGYTF.

V and J are TRBV7-9 and TRBJ2-3; 9 bases align to TRBD1. CDR3 length equals 14 residues. CDR1 and CDR2 from the germline V gene are SEHNR and FQNEAQ (reference sequence). The V segment lost 5 bases and the J segment 6 bases; nucleotides outside the gene matches: 6. CDR3 sequence (DNA): TGTGCCAGCAGCCTACAGGGGGCGCCGGATACGCAGTATTTT. Its protein is CASSLQGAPDTQYF.

The V gene is TRBV5-4, the J gene TRBJ2-1; TRBD1 is a possible D gene (5 bases). V dropped 5 bases and J dropped 3 bases, with 12 bases sitting between them. CDR3 size: 14 residues. Per the germline V gene, CDR1 is SGHNT and CDR2 is YYREEE (reference sequence). CDR3 region: CASRSQGGYNEQFF. The CDR3 DNA is TGTGCCAGCAGAAGCCAGGGCGGCTACAATGAGCAGTTCTTC.

The V and J genes are TRBV28 and TRBJ1-4, with D perhaps TRBD1 (5 bases). The germline CDR1 and CDR2 sequences are MDHEN and SYDVKM. The CDR3 sequence is 15 residues long. The germline V and J ends were trimmed by 5 bases and 5 bases, with 15 bases remaining between them. In DNA form, the CDR3 reads TGTGCCAGCAGTCAACCCGGGACGGCAAATGAAAAACTGTTTTTT. Translated, it gives CASSQPGTANEKLFF.

This chain links TRBV12-3 or TRBV12-4 with TRBJ2-2; D ambiguous. The germline V and J ends were trimmed by 4 bases and 7 bases, with 4 bases remaining between them. The CDR3 consists of 11 residues. The CDR3 nucleotides read TGTGCCAGCAGTTATTTCGGGGAGCTGTTTTTT. As protein: CASSYFGELFF.

V is TRBV4-1 and J is TRBJ1-3; D may be TRBD1 (6 bases). Trimming pared 3 bases from V and 0 bases from J, leaving 15 bases between. The CDR3 extends over 17 amino acids. Germline V CDR1 and CDR2: MGHRA, YSYEKL. The CDR3 here is CASSQPPDSLSGNTIYF. In DNA, the CDR3 is TGCGCCAGCAGCCAGCCCCCGGACAGCCTCTCTGGAAACACCATATATTTT.

CDR3: CASSLASGGLAVNYEQYF. The CDR3 nucleotides read TGCGCCAGCAGCTTGGCATCTGGGGGACTAGCGGTCAACTACGAGCAGTACTTC. The rearrangement links TRBV5-1 to TRBJ2-7; 11 nucleotides agree with TRBD2. J gave up 3 bases and V 0 bases, and 11 bases lay outside the gene matches. The CDR3 is 18 amino acids. CDR1 is SGHRS and CDR2 is YFSETQ in the germline V gene. The complete variable domain, with remaining parts taken from reference TRBV5-1 and TRBJ2-7, reads KAGVTQTPRYLIKTRGQQVTLSCSPISGHRSVSWYQQTPGQGLQFLFEYFSETQRNKGNFPGRFSGRQFSNSRSEMNVSTLELGDSALYLCASSLASGGLAVNYEQYFGPGTRLTVT.

The V call is TRBV5-1, the J call TRBJ1-4, with D uncertain. Trimming took off 1 base at V and 8 bases at J, with 12 bases between the two ends. The germline CDR1 and CDR2 sequences are SGHRS and YFSETQ. The length of the CDR3 is 14 residues. The CDR3 DNA reads TGCGCCAGCAGCTTGTACGGGGTCGGCGAAAAACTGTTTTTT. The encoded protein is CASSLYGVGEKLFF.

The chain combines TRBV6-6 with TRBJ2-7; D uncertain. The CDR3 consists of 13 residues. Germline CDR1 is MNHNY and CDR2 is SVGAGI (reference sequence). The V gene lost 5 bases and the J gene lost 5 bases, with 13 bases spanning the gap. The CDR3 loop reads CASSGQPRHEQYF. The CDR3 DNA sequence: TGTGCCAGCAGTGGGCAGCCTCGGCACGAGCAGTACTTC.

This chain links TRBV5-1 with TRBJ1-3; TRBD1 matches at 9 bases. Looked up from germline, CDR1 is SGHRS and CDR2 is YFSETQ. This CDR3 is built from 15 residues. V lost 2 bases to trimming and J lost 2 bases; unmatched junction nucleotides: 2. The CDR3 nucleotides are TGCGCCAGCAGCTTTAACAGGGGGCCTGGAAACACCATATATTTT. Translating it yields CASSFNRGPGNTIYF.

This rearrangement joins TRBV19 to TRBJ2-7; D call uncertain. V lost 3 bases to trimming and J lost 0 bases, with 9 bases between them. Germline V gene sequence: CDR1 LNHDA, CDR2 SQIVND (reference sequence). CDR3 size: 14 residues. In DNA, the CDR3 is TGTGCCAGTAGTATCATTGGTAGCTCCTACGAGCAGTACTTC. Residues: CASSIIGSSYEQYF.

V is TRBV5-1 and J is TRBJ1-6, with a tentative D call TRBD1 (5 bases). The V gene's germline CDR1 is SGHRS and CDR2 YFSETQ. Deletions cut 3 bases from V and 4 bases from J, with 8 bases between. The CDR3 spans 14 residues. The CDR3 reads CASSSQGYNSPLHF. The CDR3, as DNA: TGCGCCAGCAGCTCTCAGGGTTATAATTCACCCCTCCACTTT.